This T cell receptor (beta chain) was sequenced in a study of T cell responses to AZD1222 COVID-19 vaccine. Here immunoSEQ multiplex PCR was the method, and the copy in TCRdb shows in-frame clones only, minus some. This sample carries some 130,000 clones, 88% of them seen once, and the ten largest clones take 2.4%. Study results and caveats: Spike-specific TCRs gained breadth and depth after people received two AZD1222 doses. Across spike, vaccine-associated CD4 TCRs were found, dominant at 160-218 and 743-854.

Comments on this clone: Its target is not known.

This CDR3 contains 12 residues. Looked up from germline, CDR1 is SQVTM and CDR2 is ANQGSEA. Trimming removed 1 base from V and 5 bases from J, with 8 bases in between. V usage is TRBV29-1 and J usage is TRBJ1-1, with D unresolved. The sequenced sample was peripheral blood, obtained on day 0 of AZD1222 vaccination. The clonotype originates from an adult in good health. The CDR3 protein is CSVEAAVTEAFF. The CDR3 bases are TGCAGCGTTGAAGCGGCAGTTACTGAAGCTTTCTTT.